Below, 4 T cell receptor beta chains from the same sample are listed, as sequenced in a study of blood T cell repertoires in COVID-19. Assay used: immunoSEQ multiplex PCR; TCRdb lists only in-frame clones, some missing. The table has roughly 350,000 clones, around 85% seen once. Sequenced material: peripheral blood. Receptors were obtained from a woman under 30 with acute or convalescent COVID-19.

The chain carries TRBV5-1 and TRBJ2-1, with 7 bases matching TRBD2. From germline, CDR1 is SGHRS and CDR2 YFSETQ. V lost 0 bases to trimming and J lost 0 bases; unmatched junction nucleotides: 3. The CDR3 loop spans 16 amino acids. This CDR3 is CASSLEGGGSYNEQFF. The CDR3 coding sequence is TGCGCCAGCAGCTTGGAGGGCGGGGGCTCCTACAATGAGCAGTTCTTC.

This chain joins TRBV5-5 and TRBJ1-5, with a weak D call TRBD1 (5 bases). Looked up from germline, CDR1 is SGHKS and CDR2 is YYEKEE (reference sequence). The CDR3 contains 14 residues. Trimming left V 0 bases short and J 7 bases short, with 11 bases between. The CDR3, as DNA: TGTGCCAGCAGCTTGGAGGCAGGGCGGCAGCCCCAGCATTTT. Translating it yields CASSLEAGRQPQHF.

This clone appeared once. The chain joins TRBV24-1 to TRBJ1-5; tentatively, D is TRBD1 (5 bases). The germline gives CDR1 KGHDR, CDR2 SFDVKD. The CDR3 has 14 residues. The germline V and J ends were trimmed by 5 bases and 5 bases, with 12 bases remaining between them. The CDR3 DNA sequence: TGTGCCACCAGTGGGGCGGGGGGTCATCAGCCCCAGCATTTT. It encodes CATSGAGGHQPQHF.

This clone was picked up a small number of times. The sample contains more than one DNA sequence encoding this CDR3. The rearrangement links TRBV9 to TRBJ2-5; D gene ambiguous. The germline V gene has CDR1 SGDLS and CDR2 YYNGEE. The CDR3 runs 13 residues. V lost 0 bases and J lost 5, with 8 bases in between. This chain's CDR3 is CASSVALVETQYF. The CDR3 coding sequence is TGTGCCAGCAGCGTAGCTTTAGTGGAGACCCAGTACTTC. Full variable domain (remainder filled in from reference TRBV9 and TRBJ2-5): DSGVTQTPKHLITATGQRVTLRCSPRSGDLSVYWYQQSLDQGLQFLIQYYNGEERAKGNILERFSAQQFPDLHSELNLSSLELGDSALYFCASSVALVETQYFGPGTRLLVL.